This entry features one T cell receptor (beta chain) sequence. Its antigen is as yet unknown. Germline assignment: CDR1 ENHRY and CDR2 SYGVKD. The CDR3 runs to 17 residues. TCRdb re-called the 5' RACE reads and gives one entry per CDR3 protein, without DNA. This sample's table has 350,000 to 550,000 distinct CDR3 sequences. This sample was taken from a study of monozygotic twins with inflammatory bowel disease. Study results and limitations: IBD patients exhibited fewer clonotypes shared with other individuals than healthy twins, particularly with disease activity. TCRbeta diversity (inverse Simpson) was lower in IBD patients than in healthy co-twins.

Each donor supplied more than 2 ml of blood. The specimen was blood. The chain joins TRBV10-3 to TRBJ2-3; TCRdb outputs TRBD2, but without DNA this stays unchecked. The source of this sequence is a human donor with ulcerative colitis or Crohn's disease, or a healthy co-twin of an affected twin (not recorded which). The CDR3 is CAISEARRGVRTDTQYF.